The following is a T cell receptor (beta chain) sequence with its context. The antigen remains unidentified. This CDR3 is built from 16 residues. CDR1 and CDR2 from the germline V gene are KGHSH and LQKENI. The junction had 3 bases not matched to a gene; V was cut back by 0 bases and J by 2 bases. Repeated repertoire sampling spanned the course of chemoradiotherapy. The data originate from a study of chemoradiotherapy in HPV16-positive cancers. Overall study findings and caveats: Candidate HPV-specific clones and E7-related TCR motifs grew in tumor during treatment. In HPV16-positive patients, HPV-responsive T-cell expansion tracked better recurrence-free survival.

Assay: immunoSEQ multiplex PCR; the TCRdb copy retains only in-frame clones and omits some. There are thousands of clones in the sample; approximately 79% occur only once, and around 8.1% lies in the top ten. Sample collection occurred from a patient who underwent chemoradiotherapy. The chain employs TRBV18 and TRBJ1-5; 8 positions agree with TRBD1. The TCR originated in a human donor with HPV-associated anogenital cancer. The CDR3 DNA follows: TGTGCCAGCTCACCACCTCCGGACAGGGGCAATCAGCCCCAGCATTTT. Amino acid sequence: CASSPPPDRGNQPQHF. The whole variable domain, remainder taken from reference TRBV18 and TRBJ1-5, is NAGVMQNPRHLVRRRGQEARLRCSPMKGHSHVYWYRQLPEEGLKFMVYLQKENIIDESGMPKERFSAEFPKEGPSILRIQQVVRGDSAAYFCASSPPPDRGNQPQHFGDGTRLSIL.